One and the same sample provided the 21 T cell receptor beta chains below, sequenced in a study of CXCR3-negative and CXCR3-positive naive CD8 T cells. Study-level results: A higher hydrophobicity marked the TRB CDR3s of CXCR3-positive naive cells versus CXCR3-negative naive cells.

No antigen has been assigned to these receptors. TRB cDNA libraries were made by UMI-labeled 5' RACE. Reprocessing the 5' RACE reads, TCRdb reports a single entry for every CDR3 protein and omits DNA. This sample's table reports some 150,000 distinct CDR3 sequences. Material: naive CXCR3+ CD8+ T cells from blood. Subset here: CD45RO-CCR7+CD27+CD95- naive CD8+ T cells expressing CXCR3 (TNR3+). The receptors come from a human donor in good health. Some clones in this sample may be carry-over from other donors' samples.

The J gene is TRBJ2-1, the V gene TRBV7-2; as DNA is missing, the TRBD2 call by TCRdb cannot be tested. This CDR3 is built from 17 residues. From germline, CDR1 is SGHTA and CDR2 FQGNSA. CDR3 protein: CASSLTSGEGSYNEQFF.

The chain recombines TRBV7-8 with TRBJ2-3; with no DNA, the TCRdb D assignment of TRBD2 cannot be verified. Germline V gives CDR1 SGHVS, CDR2 FQNEAQ. This CDR3 has 15 residues. The CDR3 sequence: CASSPWGLGEDTQYF.

V is TRBV4-3 and J is TRBJ1-1. Per the germline V gene, CDR1 is LGHNA and CDR2 is YSLEER. The CDR3 length is 19 residues. CDR3 loop: CASSQGGGGPERPNTEAFF.

The rearrangement links TRBV4-1 to TRBJ2-1; TCRdb proposes TRBD1, but this gene call is untestable without DNA. The CDR3 totals 17 residues. The germline V gene encodes CDR1 MGHRA and CDR2 YSYEKL. Here the CDR3 reads CASRRGQGVSSYNEQFF.

The CDR3 reads CASSQVAGISYNEQFF. The chain couples TRBV3-1 to TRBJ2-1; TCRdb selects TRBD2, and the lack of DNA leaves this call unchecked. From germline, CDR1 is LGHDT and CDR2 YNNKEL (reference sequence). This CDR3 comprises 16 residues.

This chain joins TRBV12-3 or TRBV12-4 and TRBJ1-6; absent DNA, TCRdb's TRBD1 call cannot be checked. The CDR3 covers 15 residues. The CDR3 is CASSLTGGEDSPLHF.

The rearrangement uses TRBV20-1 and TRBJ1-2; TCRdb's D call, TRBD1, is unchecked because there is no DNA. Germline CDR1 reads DFQATT; CDR2 reads SNEGSKA (reference sequence). This CDR3 has 15 amino acids. CDR3 region: CSARVRERGPGGYTF.

The chain uses TRBV14 and TRBJ2-7. The CDR3 consists of 14 residues. Germline CDR1 is SGHDN and CDR2 is FVKESK. This CDR3 is CASSHRVHGYEQYF.

The rearrangement uses TRBV20-1 and TRBJ2-7; the TRBD1 assignment by TCRdb is unverifiable without DNA. There are 17 residues in the CDR3. CDR1 is DFQATT, CDR2 SNEGSKA, per germline (reference sequence). The CDR3 protein is CSAREVFGQGSPYEQYF.

V gene TRBV7-6 combines with J gene TRBJ1-2. Germline-derived CDR1 and CDR2 are SGHVS and FNYEAQ. The CDR3 contains 14 residues. The CDR3 here is CASSAAGAVYGYTF.

The chain employs TRBV20-1 and TRBJ1-2. Germline V gene sequence: CDR1 DFQATT, CDR2 SNEGSKA (reference sequence). The CDR3 is made up of 11 amino acids. The CDR3 loop reads CSARVVDGYTF.

The V call is TRBV10-3, the J call TRBJ1-3; as DNA is missing, the TRBD1 call by TCRdb cannot be tested. This CDR3 is built from 13 residues. The germline V gene encodes CDR1 ENHRY and CDR2 SYGVKD. The CDR3 is CAISESGVNTIYF.

The chain combines TRBV29-1 with TRBJ2-7. The CDR3 length is 13 residues. Germline lookup yields CDR1 SQVTM and CDR2 ANQGSEA. The CDR3 sequence is CSVVDQVSYEQYF.

The chain recombines TRBV18 with TRBJ2-7; TCRdb returns TRBD1, unconfirmable since there is no DNA. Germline-derived CDR1 and CDR2 are KGHSH and LQKENI. This CDR3 has 16 amino acids. CDR3 sequence reads: CASSPGPPRTLYEQYF.

The CDR3: CASSYSNALTSEAFF. The genes are TRBV6-5 and TRBJ1-1. CDR3 length: 15 residues. The germline gives CDR1 MNHEY, CDR2 SVGAGI.

J is TRBJ2-7 and V is TRBV4-2; TCRdb names TRBD1, which stays unverified in the absence of DNA. This CDR3 is built from 17 residues. Germline V lookup: CDR1 LGHNA, CDR2 YNFKEQ. CDR3: CASSQADSGTISYEQYF.

V is TRBV7-6 and J is TRBJ2-1; TCRdb selects TRBD1, and the lack of DNA leaves this call unchecked. This CDR3 is built from 12 residues. Germline V gene sequence: CDR1 SGHVS, CDR2 FNYEAQ. CDR3 protein: CASSSWGNEQFF.

This rearrangement joins TRBV7-8 to TRBJ2-7; the D gene TCRdb calls, TRBD2, cannot be checked with no DNA. The V gene's germline CDR1 is SGHVS and CDR2 FQNEAQ. The CDR3 totals 13 residues. CDR3 region: CASNSGGAGEQYF.

The V call is TRBV5-1, the J call TRBJ1-1; TCRdb's D call of TRBD1 is untestable without DNA. CDR3 size: 13 residues. CDR1 SGHRS and CDR2 YFSETQ come from the germline V gene. CDR3: CASSLSGTNEAFF.

The CDR3: CASSTCHQFNEEFF. V usage is TRBV6-2 or TRBV6-3 and J usage is TRBJ2-1. The CDR3 sequence is 14 residues long. Germline lookup yields CDR1 MNHEY and CDR2 SVGEGT.

V is TRBV5-6 and J is TRBJ2-7; as DNA is missing, the TRBD2 call by TCRdb cannot be tested. This CDR3 spans 13 amino acids. Germline V CDR1 and CDR2: SGHDT, YYEEEE. The CDR3 region is CASSPGTSNEQYF.